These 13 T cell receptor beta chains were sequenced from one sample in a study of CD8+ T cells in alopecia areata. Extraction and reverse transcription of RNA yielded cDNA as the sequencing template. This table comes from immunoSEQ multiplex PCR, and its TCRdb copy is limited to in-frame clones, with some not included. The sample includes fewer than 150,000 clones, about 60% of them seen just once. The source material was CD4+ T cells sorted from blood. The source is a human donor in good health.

CDR3 sequence: CASSQGPGTNQPQHF. CDR3 coding DNA: TGCGCCAGCAGCCAAGGGCCAGGGACCAATCAGCCCCAGCATTTT. The V gene is TRBV4-1, the J gene TRBJ1-5; a weak D match, TRBD1 (5 bases). This CDR3 has 15 residues. The V and J ends lost 1 base and 3 bases respectively, with 10 bases between them. Per the germline V gene, CDR1 is MGHRA and CDR2 is YSYEKL.

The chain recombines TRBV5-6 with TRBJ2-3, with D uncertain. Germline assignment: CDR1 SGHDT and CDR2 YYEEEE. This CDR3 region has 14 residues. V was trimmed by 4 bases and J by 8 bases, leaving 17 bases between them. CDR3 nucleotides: TGTGCCAGCAGCCGCGGACCACACCCAGGTACGCAGTATTTT. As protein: CASSRGPHPGTQYF. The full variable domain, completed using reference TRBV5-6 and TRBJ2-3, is DAGVTQSPTHLIKTRGQQVTLRCSPKSGHDTVSWYQQALGQGPQFIFQYYEEEERQRGNFPDRFSGHQFPNYSSELNVNALLLGDSALYLCASSRGPHPGTQYFGPGTRLTVL.

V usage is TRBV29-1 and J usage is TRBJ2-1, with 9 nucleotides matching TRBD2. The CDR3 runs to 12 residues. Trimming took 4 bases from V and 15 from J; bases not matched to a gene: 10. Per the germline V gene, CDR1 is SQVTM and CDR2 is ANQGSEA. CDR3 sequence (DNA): TGCAGCGTTGTTCCCCGCGGGGGGGGTATGTTCTTC. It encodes CSVVPRGGGMFF.

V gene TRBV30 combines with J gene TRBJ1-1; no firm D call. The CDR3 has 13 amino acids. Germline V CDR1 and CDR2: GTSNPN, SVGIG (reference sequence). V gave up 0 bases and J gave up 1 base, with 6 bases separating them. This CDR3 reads CAWSVKQNTEAFF. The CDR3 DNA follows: TGTGCCTGGAGTGTAAAACAGAACACTGAAGCTTTCTTT.

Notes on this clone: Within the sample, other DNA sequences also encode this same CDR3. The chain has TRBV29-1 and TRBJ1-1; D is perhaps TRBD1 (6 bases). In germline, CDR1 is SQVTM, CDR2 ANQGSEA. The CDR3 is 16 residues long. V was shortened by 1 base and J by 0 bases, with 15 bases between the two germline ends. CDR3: CSVEGDRGALNTEAFF. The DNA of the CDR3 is TGCAGCGTTGAAGGGGACCGGGGGGCCCTGAACACTGAAGCTTTCTTT.

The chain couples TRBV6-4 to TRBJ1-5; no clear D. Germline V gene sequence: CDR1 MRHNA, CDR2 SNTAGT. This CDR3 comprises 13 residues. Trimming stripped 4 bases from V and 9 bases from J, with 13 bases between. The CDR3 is CASSVRSNGPQHF. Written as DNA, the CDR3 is TGTGCCAGCAGTGTAAGATCGAACGGGCCCCAGCATTTT.

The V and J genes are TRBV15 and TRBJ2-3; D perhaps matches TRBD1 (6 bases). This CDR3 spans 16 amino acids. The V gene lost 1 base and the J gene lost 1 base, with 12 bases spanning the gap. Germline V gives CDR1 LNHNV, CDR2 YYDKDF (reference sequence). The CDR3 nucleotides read TGTGCCACCAGCAGAGGGCCAGGGGCTGGCACAGATACGCAGTATTTT. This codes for CATSRGPGAGTDTQYF.

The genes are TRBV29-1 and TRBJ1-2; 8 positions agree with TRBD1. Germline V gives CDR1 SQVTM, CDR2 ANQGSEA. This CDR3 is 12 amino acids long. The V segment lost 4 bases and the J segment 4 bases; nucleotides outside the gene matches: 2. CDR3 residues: CSVGTGLYGYTF. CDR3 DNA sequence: TGCAGCGTTGGGACAGGGCTCTATGGCTACACCTTC.

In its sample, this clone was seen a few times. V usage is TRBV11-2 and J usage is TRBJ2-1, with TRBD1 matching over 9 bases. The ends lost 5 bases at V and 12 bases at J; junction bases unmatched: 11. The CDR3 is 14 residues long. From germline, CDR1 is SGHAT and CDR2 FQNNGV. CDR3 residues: CASSPAQGAGWQFF. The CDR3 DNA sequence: TGTGCCAGCAGCCCAGCACAGGGGGCTGGTTGGCAGTTCTTC.

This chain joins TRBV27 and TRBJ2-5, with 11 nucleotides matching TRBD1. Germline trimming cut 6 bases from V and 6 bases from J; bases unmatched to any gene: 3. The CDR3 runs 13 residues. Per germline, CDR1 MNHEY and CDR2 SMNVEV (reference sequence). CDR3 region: CASRPDRGQTQYF. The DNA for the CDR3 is TGTGCCAGCAGACCGGACAGGGGGCAGACCCAGTACTTC.

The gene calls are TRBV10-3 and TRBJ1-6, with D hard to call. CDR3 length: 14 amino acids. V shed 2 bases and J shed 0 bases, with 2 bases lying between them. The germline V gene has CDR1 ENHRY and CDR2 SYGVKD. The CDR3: CAISELSYNSPLHF. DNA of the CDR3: TGTGCCATCAGTGAGCTCTCCTATAATTCACCCCTCCACTTT.

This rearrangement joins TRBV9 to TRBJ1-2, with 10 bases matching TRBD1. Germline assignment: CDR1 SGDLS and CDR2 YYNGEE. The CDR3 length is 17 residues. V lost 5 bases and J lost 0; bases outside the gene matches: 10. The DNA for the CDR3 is TGTGCCAGCAGTTCACCGGGACAGGGGAGCTCTAACTATGGCTACACCTTC. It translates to CASSSPGQGSSNYGYTF.

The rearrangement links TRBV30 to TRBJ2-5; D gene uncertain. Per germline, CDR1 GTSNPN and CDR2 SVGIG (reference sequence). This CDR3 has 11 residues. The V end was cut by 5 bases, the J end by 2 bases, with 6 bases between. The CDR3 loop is CAWVQQETQYF. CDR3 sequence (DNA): TGTGCCTGGGTACAACAAGAGACCCAGTACTTC.